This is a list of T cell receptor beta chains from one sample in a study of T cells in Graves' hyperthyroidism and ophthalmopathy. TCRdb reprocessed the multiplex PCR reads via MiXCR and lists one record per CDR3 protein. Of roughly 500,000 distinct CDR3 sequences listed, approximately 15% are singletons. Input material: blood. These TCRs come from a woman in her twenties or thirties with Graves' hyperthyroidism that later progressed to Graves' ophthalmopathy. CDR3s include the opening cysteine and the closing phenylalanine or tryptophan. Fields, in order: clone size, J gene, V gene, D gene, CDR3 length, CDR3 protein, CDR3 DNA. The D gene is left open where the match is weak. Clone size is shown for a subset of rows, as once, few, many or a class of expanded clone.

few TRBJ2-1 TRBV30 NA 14 CAWSGTPVMDEQFF TGTGCCTGGAGTGGGACTCCTGTGATGGATGAGCAGTTCTTC
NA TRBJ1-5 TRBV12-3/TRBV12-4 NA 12 CASGAGLEPQHF TGTGCCAGCGGCGCCGGGTTGGAGCCCCAGCATTTT
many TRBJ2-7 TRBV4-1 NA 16 CASSQVPRDGAYEQYF TGCGCCAGCAGCCAAGTTCCTAGGGACGGAGCCTACGAGCAGTACTTC
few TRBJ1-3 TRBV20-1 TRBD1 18 CSARDMVPGGFIGNTIYF TGCAGTGCTAGAGATATGGTTCCAGGGGGCTTCATTGGAAACACCATATATTTT
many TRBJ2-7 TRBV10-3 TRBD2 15 CAISDSGSGGYEQYF TGTGCCATCAGTGATTCGGGTAGCGGGGGGTACGAGCAGTACTTC
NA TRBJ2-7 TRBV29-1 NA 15 CSVVRVRGTPYEQYF TGCAGCGTTGTCAGGGTCCGCGGGACGCCCTACGAGCAGTACTTC
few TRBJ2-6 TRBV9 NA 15 CASSVSGSGANVLTF TGTGCCAGCAGCGTTTCGGGCTCTGGGGCCAACGTCCTGACTTTC
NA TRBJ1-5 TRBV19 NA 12 CASKTFSQPQHF TGTGCCAGTAAGACATTTAGTCAGCCCCAGCATTTT
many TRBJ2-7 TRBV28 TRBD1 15 CASSPGQGVPYEQYF TGTGCCAGCAGTCCGGGACAGGGAGTCCCCTACGAGCAGTACTTC
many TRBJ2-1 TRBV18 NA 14 CASSPFVGEDEQFF TGTGCCAGCTCACCGTTTGTGGGAGAGGATGAGCAGTTCTTC
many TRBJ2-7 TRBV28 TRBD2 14 CASRGGGRSHEQYF TGTGCCAGCAGAGGAGGCGGGAGGAGCCACGAGCAGTACTTC
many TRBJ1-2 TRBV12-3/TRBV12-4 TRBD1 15 CASSSEQGAWNGYTF TGTGCCAGCAGTTCGGAACAGGGGGCTTGGAATGGCTACACCTTC
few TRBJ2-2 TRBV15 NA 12 CATSLGTGELFF TGTGCCACCAGTCTGGGTACCGGGGAGCTGTTTTTT
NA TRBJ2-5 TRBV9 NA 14 CASSAFRGMETQSF TGTGCCAGCAGCGCCTTCCGGGGGATGGAGACCCAGTCCTTC
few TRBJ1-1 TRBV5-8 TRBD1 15 CASSLRQGWDTEAFF TGTGCCAGCAGCTTACGACAGGGGTGGGACACTGAAGCTTTCTTT
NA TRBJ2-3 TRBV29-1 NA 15 CSVVPGLPVGDTQYF TGCAGCGTTGTACCGGGCCTTCCCGTGGGAGATACGCAGTATTTT
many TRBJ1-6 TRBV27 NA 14 CASSLGWGNSPLHF TGTGCCAGCAGTTTAGGATGGGGTAATTCACCCCTCCACTTT
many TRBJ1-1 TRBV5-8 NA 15 CASSRGGLVATEAFF TGTGCCAGCAGCCGTGGGGGATTGGTGGCCACTGAAGCTTTCTTT
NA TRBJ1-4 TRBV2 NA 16 CASSRQAAATNENLCF TGTGCCAGCAGTAGACAGGCGGCCGCAACTAATGAAAATCTGTGTTTT
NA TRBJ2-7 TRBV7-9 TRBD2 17 CASSLTKKTSGSYEQYF TGTGCCAGCAGCTTAACGAAAAAGACTAGCGGGAGCTACGAGCAGTACTTC
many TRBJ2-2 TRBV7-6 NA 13 CASSLGYAGELFF TGTGCCAGCAGCTTAGGGTACGCCGGGGAGCTGTTTTTT
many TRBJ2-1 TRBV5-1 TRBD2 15 CASSLLTSGGNEQFF TGCGCCAGCAGCTTGTTAACTAGCGGGGGTAATGAGCAGTTCTTC
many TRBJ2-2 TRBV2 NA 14 CASSVRTSTGELFF TGTGCCAGCAGTGTACGAACGAGCACCGGGGAGCTGTTTTTT
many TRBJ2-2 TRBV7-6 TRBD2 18 CASSLTLQGGPRTGELFF TGTGCCAGCAGCCTAACCTTGCAGGGAGGGCCAAGAACCGGGGAGCTGTTTTTT
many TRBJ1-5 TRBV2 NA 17 CASSEALIGRLPRPQHF TGTGCCAGCAGTGAAGCGCTTATAGGACGGCTCCCTAGGCCCCAGCATTTT
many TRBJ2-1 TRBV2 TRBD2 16 CASSPVRERSYNEQFF TGTGCCAGCAGCCCCGTGCGGGAGCGTTCCTACAATGAGCAGTTCTTC
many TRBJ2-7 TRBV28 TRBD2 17 CASSPWGGTSGMNEQYF TGTGCCAGCAGTCCATGGGGTGGGACTAGCGGGATGAACGAGCAGTACTTC
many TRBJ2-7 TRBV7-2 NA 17 CASSLASAVPSSYEQYF TGTGCCAGCAGCTTAGCATCAGCAGTGCCCAGCTCCTACGAGCAGTACTTC
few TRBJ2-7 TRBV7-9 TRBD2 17 CVSSLARAGAFSYEQYF TGTGTCAGCAGCTTAGCGCGAGCGGGGGCATTCTCCTACGAGCAGTACTTC
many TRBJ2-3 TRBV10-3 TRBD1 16 CAIRPNRGIGTDTQYF TGTGCCATCAGACCTAACAGGGGAATAGGGACAGATACGCAGTATTTT
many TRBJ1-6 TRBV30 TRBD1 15 CAWSAGTGINSPLHF TGTGCCTGGAGTGCCGGGACAGGGATTAATTCACCCCTCCACTTT
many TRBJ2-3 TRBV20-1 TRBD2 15 CSASWTSGTADTQYF TGCAGTGCTAGTTGGACTAGCGGGACCGCAGATACGCAGTATTTT
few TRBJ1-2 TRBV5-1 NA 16 CASSLGGTVANYGYTF TGCGCCAGCAGCCTCGGAGGGACGGTAGCTAACTATGGCTACACCTTC
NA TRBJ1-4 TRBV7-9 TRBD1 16 CASSPHTTGTNERLFF TGTGCCAGCAGCCCCCACACGACAGGGACTAATGAAAGACTGTTTTTT
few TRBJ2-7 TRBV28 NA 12 CASAVPRDEQYF TGTGCCAGCGCTGTCCCCAGGGACGAGCAGTACTTC
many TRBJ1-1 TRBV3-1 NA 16 CASSPRDRISEPEAFF TGTGCCAGCAGCCCCCGGGACCGAATATCAGAACCTGAAGCTTTCTTT
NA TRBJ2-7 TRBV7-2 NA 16 CASSFLQYLGSYEQYF TGTGCCAGCAGCTTCCTACAATACCTGGGCTCCTACGAGCAGTACTTC
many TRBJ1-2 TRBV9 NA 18 CASSAGLPASLANYGYTF TGTGCCAGCAGCGCAGGGCTCCCGGCTTCTTTAGCTAACTATGGCTACACCTTC
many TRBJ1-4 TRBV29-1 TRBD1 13 CSVGQGGGEKLFF TGCAGCGTTGGACAGGGTGGTGGCGAAAAACTGTTTTTT
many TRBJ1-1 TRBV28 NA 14 CASSSDSPNTEAFF TGTGCCAGCAGTTCAGACTCACCTAACACTGAAGCTTTCTTT
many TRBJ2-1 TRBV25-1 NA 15 CASSEAGVGYNEQFF TGTGCCAGCAGTGAGGCTGGGGTTGGGTACAATGAGCAGTTCTTC
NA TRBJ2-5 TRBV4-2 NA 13 CASSRSKQETQYF TGTGCCAGCAGCCGAAGCAAACAAGAGACCCAGTACTTC
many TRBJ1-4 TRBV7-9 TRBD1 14 CASSRRDSNEKLFF TGTGCCAGCAGCCGCCGGGACAGTAATGAAAAACTGTTTTTT
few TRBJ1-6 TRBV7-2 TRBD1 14 CASSLGQGLSPLHF TGTGCCAGCAGCTTGGGACAGGGGCTCTCACCCCTCCACTTT